This T cell receptor beta chain was obtained from a study of blood T cell dynamics during melanoma immunotherapy. Per the germline V gene, CDR1 is MNHEY and CDR2 is SMNVEV (reference sequence). There are 16 residues in the CDR3. The J segment lost 10 bases and the V segment lost 4 bases, leaving 14 bases of the junction unmatched. Each sorted CD8+ T cell subset had its entire DNA loaded. Profiling relied on immunoSEQ multiplex PCR, and the TCRdb table lists in-frame clones only, not all of them. Of over 10,000 clones listed, under 95% are singletons. Time point given: week 3, after first cycle of checkpoint inhibitor. Blood was drawn before treatment and at week 3 after checkpoint blockade. Response was assessed by RECIST 1.1 at 12 weeks, except two rapid progressors.

The sequencing used effector memory CD8+ T cells from blood, collected from a patient treated with checkpoint blockade. This sequence originates from a human donor with melanoma. This chain connects TRBV27 to TRBJ2-1; 9 bases match TRBD1. This chain's CDR3 is CASSSWTGDVGGEQFF. The CDR3 nucleotides read TGTGCCAGCAGTTCCTGGACAGGGGATGTTGGTGGGGAGCAGTTCTTC.